A selection of T cell receptor beta chains follows, all from one sample in a study of graft-versus-host responses after intestinal transplantation. The data were produced by immunoSEQ multiplex PCR, yet TCRdb's version contains in-frame clones alone and is incomplete. The sample consists of about 30,000 clones, 90% to 95% of them appearing once. The material was PBMCs, obtained 66 days after intestinal transplant. The origin of the receptors is a human patient who received an intestinal transplant, so some T cells may come from the graft donor. CDR3s include the opening cysteine and the closing phenylalanine or tryptophan. A D gene is named only where the DNA matches it firmly. The listing skips clone size in some rows; elsewhere it reads once, few, many or a size class.

v_call	d_call	j_call	clone_size	cdr3_nt	cdr3_aa
TRBV19	TRBD1	TRBJ2-1	-	TGTGCCAGTGGGACAGGGAGGTACAATGAGCAGTTCTTC	CASGTGRYNEQFF
TRBV5-1	-	TRBJ2-5	-	TGCGCCAGCAGCATCCGTGGCGCCTCCCAAGAGACCCAGTACTTC	CASSIRGASQETQYF
TRBV30	-	TRBJ1-1	-	TGTGCCTGGAGTGTGCGGACCCTGAACACTGAAGCTTTCTTT	CAWSVRTLNTEAFF
TRBV5-1	TRBD1	TRBJ2-1	once	TGCGCCAGCAGCCCCCTGATCGGGACAGGGTTCCTCGGGGGTAGTTATGAGCAGTTCTTC	CASSPLIGTGFLGGSYEQFF
TRBV10-2	-	TRBJ1-1	-	TGCGCCAGCAGGGCCACAGGGAACACTGAAGCTTTCTTT	CASRATGNTEAFF
TRBV19	-	TRBJ2-7	-	TGTGCCAGTAGCCTCACCGGCAGCTCCTACGAGCAGTACTTC	CASSLTGSSYEQYF
TRBV19	-	TRBJ1-1	-	TGTGCCAGTAGTTTAGGGGCGACCTTGAACACTGAAGCTTTCTTT	CASSLGATLNTEAFF
TRBV7-8	-	TRBJ1-2	-	TGTGCCAGCAGCTTTGTTGACCGTCGGGGCTACACCTTC	CASSFVDRRGYTF
TRBV6-1	-	TRBJ1-1	-	TGTGCCAGCAGGCCCTCGGTGTGGGGCACTGAAGCTTTCTTT	CASRPSVWGTEAFF
TRBV7-2	-	TRBJ1-6	-	TGTGCCAGCAGCAACGGACCAGGGGATTGGTATAATTCACCCCTCCACTTT	CASSNGPGDWYNSPLHF
TRBV6-1	TRBD2	TRBJ2-1	-	TGTGCCAGCAGTGAAGTCCCGGGAGGTCCGGGCAATGAGCAGTTCTTC	CASSEVPGGPGNEQFF
TRBV12-5	-	TRBJ1-1	once	TGTGCTAGTGGTTTGGGCCCAGTGAACACTGAAGCTTTCTTT	CASGLGPVNTEAFF
TRBV2	-	TRBJ2-5	-	TGTGCCAGCAGTGAAGGAAGAGGTTTTAAGACCCAGTACTTC	CASSEGRGFKTQYF
TRBV11-2	-	TRBJ1-6	-	TGTGCCAGCAGCTTAGTCGGAAGAGGGTCCCCCTCCTATAATTCACCCCTCCACTTT	CASSLVGRGSPSYNSPLHF
TRBV30	-	TRBJ2-6	-	TGTGCCTGGGCCCGGGGCTCTGGGGCCAACGTCCTGACTTTC	CAWARGSGANVLTF
TRBV6-5	-	TRBJ2-7	-	TGTGCCAGCAAGGGGGGAGGGCCAGATGAGCAGTACTTC	CASKGGGPDEQYF
TRBV11-2	TRBD2	TRBJ2-2	-	TGTGCCAGCAGCTCAACCGGGACTAGTCTACTGGGGGAGCTGTTTTTT	CASSSTGTSLLGELFF
TRBV19	-	TRBJ1-1	-	TGTGCCAGTTCTCTAGCAACGGGCGACATGAACACTGAAGCTTTCTTT	CASSLATGDMNTEAFF
TRBV7-3	-	TRBJ1-3	-	TGTGCCAGCAGCTTTGAGGGTCCCGGAAACACCATATATTTT	CASSFEGPGNTIYF
TRBV5-1	-	TRBJ2-3	-	TGCGCCAGCAGCTTGATGTCGGGGGGCGCAGATACGCAGTATTTT	CASSLMSGGADTQYF
TRBV5-6	-	TRBJ1-2	-	TGTGCCAGCAGCTTGCCAGGATCAGGGTATGGCTACACCTTC	CASSLPGSGYGYTF
TRBV28	TRBD1	TRBJ1-4	-	TGTGCCATCTCGGAAGCGGGACAGTATAATGAAAAACTGTTTTTT	CAISEAGQYNEKLFF
TRBV4-1	-	TRBJ1-6	-	TGCGCCAGCAGCCAAGGGGGGACGGGCTCACCCCTCCACTTT	CASSQGGTGSPLHF
TRBV12-5	TRBD1	TRBJ1-2	-	TGTGCTAGTGGTTTGGAAACTCATTTTTGGGACAGGGACTATGGCTACACCTTC	CASGLETHFWDRDYGYTF
TRBV7-7	-	TRBJ2-2	-	TGTGCCAGCAGCTTGGGGTCCTTCATGACCGGGGAGCTGTTTTTT	CASSLGSFMTGELFF
TRBV6-5	-	TRBJ1-2	-	TGTGCCAGCAGCCCTTTTCAGGGCGGCTATGGCTACACCTTC	CASSPFQGGYGYTF
TRBV6-5	TRBD1	TRBJ1-1	-	TGTGCCAGCAGGCCCAGGGGGACAAGTGAAGCTTTCTTT	CASRPRGTSEAFF
TRBV11-3	-	TRBJ2-7	-	TGTGCCAGCAGCTTATGGGTAGGGGTGACGGAAAATTCCTACGAGCAGTACTTC	CASSLWVGVTENSYEQYF
TRBV29-1	-	TRBJ2-1	-	TGCAGCGCTGAAGGTCATGGGGGATATGAGCAGTTCTTC	CSAEGHGGYEQFF
TRBV15	-	TRBJ1-4	-	TGTGCCACCAGCCCAGACAGGAGTGATGAAAAACTGTTTTTT	CATSPDRSDEKLFF
TRBV7-8	TRBD2	TRBJ2-1	-	TGTGCCAGCAGCTTACGGCGGGGGTTATACTACAATGAGCAGTTCTTC	CASSLRRGLYYNEQFF
TRBV7-8	-	TRBJ2-4	-	TGTGCCAGCAGCCCCTGGGACAGCGGGATAGCCAAAAACATTCAGTACTTC	CASSPWDSGIAKNIQYF
TRBV7-6	TRBD2	TRBJ2-1	once	TGTGCCAGCAGCTTAGAGGTTCTAGCGGGGGGCCTATACAATGAGCAGTTCTTC	CASSLEVLAGGLYNEQFF
TRBV7-2	-	TRBJ2-1	-	TGTGCCAGCAGCTTTCGGGTAGCGGTCGGCAATGAGCAGTTCTTC	CASSFRVAVGNEQFF
TRBV10-3	TRBD2	TRBJ2-7	-	TGTGCCATCAGGGTGACTAGCGGGGCATACTCCTACGAGCAGTACTTC	CAIRVTSGAYSYEQYF
TRBV27	-	TRBJ2-7	-	TGTGCCAGCAGTTTATCTATCGCAGGGTCCTACGAGCAGTACTTC	CASSLSIAGSYEQYF
TRBV30	-	TRBJ1-2	-	TGTGCCTGGAGTGTTGGGGCCGGCCCGTATGGCTACACCTTC	CAWSVGAGPYGYTF
TRBV4-1	-	TRBJ1-2	-	TGCGCCAGCAGCCAAGTTACAGACTTCCAGAATGGCTACACCTTC	CASSQVTDFQNGYTF
TRBV5-1	TRBD2	TRBJ2-5	-	TGCGCCAGCAGCTTGGCTGGGGGCGGGGGGCTCGAAGAGACCCAGTACTTC	CASSLAGGGGLEETQYF
TRBV6-6	-	TRBJ2-7	-	TGTGCCAGCAGAATATCGCGACTGGGTTCCTACGAGCAGTACTTC	CASRISRLGSYEQYF
TRBV6-1	-	TRBJ2-7	-	TGTGCCAGCAGGAGTGGACGGACTATCTACGAGCAGTACTTC	CASRSGRTIYEQYF
TRBV4-2	-	TRBJ2-1	once	TGTGCCAGCAGCCAAGATCTAGGGTCAACCTCCTACAATGAGCAGTTCTTC	CASSQDLGSTSYNEQFF
TRBV4-2	-	TRBJ2-1	-	TGTGCCAGCAGCCAAGATCCCTACAATGAGCAGTTCTTC	CASSQDPYNEQFF
TRBV15	-	TRBJ2-7	-	TGTGCCACCAGCAGAGATAGGGCGGTGACCTACGAGCAGTACTTC	CATSRDRAVTYEQYF
TRBV5-1	TRBD2	TRBJ2-1	-	TGCGCCAGCAGCTTGGCTAGGGCTAGCGGGAGTAATGAGCAGTTCTTC	CASSLARASGSNEQFF